These T cell receptor beta chains were read from a single sample in a study of T-cell memory formation after mild COVID-19. TCRdb passed the 5' RACE reads through MiXCR, listing each CDR3 protein once. The repertoire holds approximately 440,000 distinct CDR3 sequences, with around 20% as singletons. The sequenced sample consisted of PBMCs or a T cell subset sorted from them (not recorded which). The receptor source for this set is an adult woman who had mild COVID-19 (a few samples of this study predate the infection). Cell type and time point are not known. CDR3s include the opening cysteine and the closing phenylalanine or tryptophan. D genes are given only for firm matches. A clone size is listed for some rows: how often the clone was seen (once, few, many), or a class if it is expanded.

TRBV11-3	TRBJ2-1	NA	TRBD2	TGTGCCAGCAGCCTCCGAGCGGGAGGGGTAAATGAGCAGTTCTTC	CASSLRAGGVNEQFF
TRBV9	TRBJ2-2	few	TRBD2	TGTGCCAGCAGCGTAGCTACCGGGGGGGTGAACACCGGGGAGCTGTTTTTT	CASSVATGGVNTGELFF
TRBV7-9	TRBJ2-7	NA	NA	TGTGCCAGCAAGCAACAGGGACACGAGCAGTACTTC	CASKQQGHEQYF
TRBV6-1	TRBJ2-1	NA	NA	TGTGCCAGCTCTTTATACGGGGGATATGAGCAGTTCTTC	CASSLYGGYEQFF
TRBV7-2	TRBJ2-3	few	TRBD2	TGTGCCAGCAGCTTAGCGCAACTAGCGGGAGGGCCGGGAGATACGCAGTATTTT	CASSLAQLAGGPGDTQYF
TRBV5-6	TRBJ1-2	few	NA	TGTGCCAGCAGCTTGGAAGGAACTCCCGCCGGCTACACCTTC	CASSLEGTPAGYTF
TRBV5-1	TRBJ2-1	NA	NA	TGCGCCAGCAGCACCGCCAATGAGCAGTTCTTC	CASSTANEQFF
TRBV6-6	TRBJ2-3	few	NA	TGTGCCAGCAGTGCCCGTCGGATCTCCGCAGATACGCAGTATTTT	CASSARRISADTQYF
TRBV5-1	TRBJ1-4	NA	TRBD1	TGCGCCAGCAGCTTGGACCAGGGACAGGGAGGAGAAAAACTGTTTTTT	CASSLDQGQGGEKLFF
TRBV7-9	TRBJ2-7	NA	TRBD2	TGTGCCAGCAGCGGGACTAGCGGGAAGGGATCCTACGAGCAGTACTTC	CASSGTSGKGSYEQYF
TRBV6-2/TRBV6-3	TRBJ1-1	NA	NA	TGTGCCAGCAGGCTAAGGCCGAACACTGAAGCTTTCTTT	CASRLRPNTEAFF